This TCR beta chain appears in the sequencing data of a study of blood T cell repertoires in COVID-19 (dated by TCRdb to about 2020). About the full investigation: Samples from collaborators originated in the United States, Italy and Spain and spanned both the acute and convalescent phases of COVID-19. The material from the prospective study consisted of cDNA or gDNA derived from T cells, B-cell-depleted T cells, or PBMCs. The dataset comprised deeply sampled blood TCRbeta repertoires from subjects exposed to, actively infected with, or recovered from COVID-19. A freely available public database, intended as a resource for researchers studying the immune response to SARS-CoV-2, is where the repertoires were released. The samples were drawn from the first 160 participants of the ongoing ImmuneRACE study and from 1,254 subjects provided by 6 global collaborators. Nearly every sample came with metadata listing a de-identified subject ID, COVID-19 status, age in years and sex. HLA class I and class II types, where available, came from metadata supplied by the sample provider rather than from assay-based typing. Summary of the overall study and its limitations: How much clinical and demographic metadata was included differed by source and by participant, and the metadata was provided uncurated.

Comment on this clone: The specificity of this receptor is unknown. No per-base quality is available; no much larger clone lies one base away.

Enrolling through a virtual design, the prospective study's participants ranged in age from roughly 18 to 90 years and lived across about two dozen United States geographic areas. In the prospective study, cohorts were assigned on the basis of participant-reported clinical history obtained from a screening survey and a study questionnaire. ImmuneRACE Cohort 3 recovered participants were defined by two consecutive negative NP/OP PCR tests, healthcare professional clearance, or symptom resolution. Mobile phlebotomists in the prospective study collected whole blood, serum and a nasopharyngeal or oropharyngeal swab from every participant. Participants in the prospective study had the option to provide additional blood draws and questionnaires over a 2-month period. Before DNA extraction, blood samples from the prospective study were shipped at room temperature or frozen. Trimming removed 1 base from V and 9 bases from J, leaving 13 bases between the germline ends. The germline V gene (reference sequence) supplies CDR1 LGHDT and CDR2 YNNKEL. The CDR3 measures 15 amino acids from cysteine to phenylalanine. CDR3 DNA only is kept here, 45 bases in frame from base 1.

TCRbeta CDR3 regions were amplified from genomic DNA using the immunoSEQ Assay, a bias-controlled multiplex PCR. In the authors' own workflow: Nucleated cell counts per sample were estimated from amplification of reference gene primers within the assay. To quantify the absolute abundance of each unique TCRbeta CDR3 rearrangement, sequence reads were collapsed and filtered. For each sample, productive Simpson clonality was calculated as the square root of Simpson's diversity index across productive rearrangements. In its TCRdb copy, this immuneACCESS table keeps in-frame sequences only and misses some clones. Where compared with another copy, unresolved V genes explain less than half of these, and the others have no known cause. V, J and clone size derive from that table, while D and trimming were established from the DNA sequence. The sample includes some 250,000 clones, with approximately 83% observed a single time. The ten most abundant clones make up approximately 2% of the sample.

Sequencing used PBMCs or T cells enriched from blood (not recorded which). Recombination joined TRBV3-1 (or the pseudogene TRBV3-2) with TRBJ1-6, with no confidently assigned D gene. This clonotype was sampled from a woman aged 45-65 years who had recovered from COVID-19. The encoded CDR3 is CASSQGEIGSSPLHF. The base sequence is TGTGCCAGCAGCCAAGGGGAAATAGGGAGTTCACCCCTCCACTTT.